This T cell receptor beta chain is drawn from a study of cytotoxic CD8 clonotypes in ibrutinib-treated CLL. This CDR3 region has 16 residues. J gave up 11 bases and V 6 bases, and 17 bases lay outside the gene matches. CDR1 is LNHDA, CDR2 SQIVND, per germline (reference sequence). Clones were read by immunoSEQ multiplex PCR, and TCRdb kept only the in-frame ones, dropping some. The sample holds 150,000 to 200,000 clones, 70% to 85% seen once. This TCR came from a human donor with chronic lymphocytic leukemia. V is TRBV19 and J is TRBJ2-2; 8 bases line up with TRBD1. Sample: PBMCs, taken after 12 months of ibrutinib treatment. The CDR3 region has the DNA TGTGCCAGTAGCCCGGACAGGGTGATCCTCGGGGGCGAGCTGTTTTTT. Residues: CASSPDRVILGGELFF.